This paragraph covers one T cell receptor (beta chain) sequence. What it recognizes is unknown. The data derive from a study of T-cell memory formation after mild COVID-19. TCRdb reprocessed the 5' RACE reads via MiXCR and lists one record per CDR3 protein. The sample has about 500,000 distinct CDR3 sequences; roughly 20% are singletons. Looked up from germline, CDR1 is SGHRS and CDR2 is YFSETQ. With 4 bases clipped from V and 7 bases from J, the junction kept 7 bases outside the gene matches. This CDR3 is 14 amino acids long. General study findings and limits: Clonal second-wave expansions that peaked on day 37 had unconfirmed SARS-CoV-2 specificity. Chiefly within CM and EM were the contracting CD4+ clones; CD8+ ones were within EMRA. Clones that contracted from day 15 to 85 had balanced CD4/CD8; later expanders were CD4+ biased.

The chain is built from TRBV5-1 and TRBJ1-3; 8 bases fit TRBD1. The receptor was isolated from an adult woman who had mild COVID-19 (a few samples of this study predate the infection). Cell type and time point are not known. The sample taken for sequencing was PBMCs or a T cell subset sorted from them (not recorded which). CDR3 sequence: CASSTWTGLNTIYF. CDR3 bases: TGCGCCAGCAGCACCTGGACAGGGTTGAACACCATATATTTT.